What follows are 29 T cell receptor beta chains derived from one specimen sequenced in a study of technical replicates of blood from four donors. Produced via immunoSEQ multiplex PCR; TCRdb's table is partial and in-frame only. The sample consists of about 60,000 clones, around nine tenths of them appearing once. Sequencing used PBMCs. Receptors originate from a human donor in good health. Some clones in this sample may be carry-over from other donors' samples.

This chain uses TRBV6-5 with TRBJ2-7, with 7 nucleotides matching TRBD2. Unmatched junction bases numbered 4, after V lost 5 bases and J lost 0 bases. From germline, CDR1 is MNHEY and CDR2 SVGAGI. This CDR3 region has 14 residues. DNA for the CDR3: TGTGCCAGCAGTCTCGGGGGGAGCTCCTACGAGCAGTACTTC. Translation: CASSLGGSSYEQYF.

In DNA form, the CDR3 reads TGTGCCAGCTCACGGGAGGGAGGGAACACTGAAGCTTTCTTT. Translated, it gives CASSREGGNTEAFF. The chain uses TRBV27 and TRBJ1-1; D ambiguous. The CDR3 sequence is 14 residues long. Per the germline V gene, CDR1 is MNHEY and CDR2 is SMNVEV (reference sequence). V gave up 8 bases and J gave up 1 base, with 14 bases separating them.

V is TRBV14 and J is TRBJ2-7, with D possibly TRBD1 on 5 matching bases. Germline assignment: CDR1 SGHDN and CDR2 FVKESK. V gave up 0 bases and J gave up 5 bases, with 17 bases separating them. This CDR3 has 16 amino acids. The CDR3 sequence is CASSQEPGQGSDEQYF. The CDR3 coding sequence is TGTGCCAGCAGCCAAGAACCCGGGCAGGGCAGTGACGAGCAGTACTTC.

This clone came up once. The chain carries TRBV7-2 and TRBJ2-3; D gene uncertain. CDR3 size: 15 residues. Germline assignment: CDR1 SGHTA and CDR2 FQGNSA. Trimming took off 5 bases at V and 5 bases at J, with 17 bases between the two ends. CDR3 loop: CASSPRLGTGDTQYF. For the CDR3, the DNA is TGTGCCAGCAGCCCTCGCCTGGGTACGGGAGATACGCAGTATTTT.

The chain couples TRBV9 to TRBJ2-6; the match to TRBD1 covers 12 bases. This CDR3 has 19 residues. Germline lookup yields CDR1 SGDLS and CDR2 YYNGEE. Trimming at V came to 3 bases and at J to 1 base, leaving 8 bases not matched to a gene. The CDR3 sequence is CASSDPPGQGASGANVLTF. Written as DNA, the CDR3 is TGTGCCAGCAGCGATCCCCCGGGACAGGGGGCATCTGGGGCCAACGTCCTGACTTTC.

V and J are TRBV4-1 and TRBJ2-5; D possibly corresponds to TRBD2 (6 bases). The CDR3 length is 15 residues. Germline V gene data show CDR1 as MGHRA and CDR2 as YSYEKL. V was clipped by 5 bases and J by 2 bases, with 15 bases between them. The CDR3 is CASSDLASAQETQYF. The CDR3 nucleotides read TGCGCCAGCAGCGATTTAGCTAGCGCTCAAGAGACCCAGTACTTC.

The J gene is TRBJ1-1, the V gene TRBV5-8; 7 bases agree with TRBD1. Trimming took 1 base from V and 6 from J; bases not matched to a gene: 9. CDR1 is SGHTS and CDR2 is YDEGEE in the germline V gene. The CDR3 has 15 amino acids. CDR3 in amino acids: CASSLLGGGKAEAFF. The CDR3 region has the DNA TGTGCCAGCAGCTTGTTAGGGGGCGGTAAGGCTGAAGCTTTCTTT. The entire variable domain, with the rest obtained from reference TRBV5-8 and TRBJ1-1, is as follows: EAGVTQSPTHLIKTRGQQATLRCSPISGHTSVYWYQQALGLGLQFLLWYDEGEERNRGNFPPRFSGRQFPNYSSELNVNALELEDSALYLCASSLLGGGKAEAFFGQGTRLTVV.

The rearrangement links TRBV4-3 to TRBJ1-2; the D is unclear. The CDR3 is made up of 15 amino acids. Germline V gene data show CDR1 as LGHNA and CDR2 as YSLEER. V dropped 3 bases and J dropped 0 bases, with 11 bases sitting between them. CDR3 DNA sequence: TGCGCCAGCAGCCATTCCCCGTCGGCTAACTATGGCTACACCTTC. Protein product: CASSHSPSANYGYTF.

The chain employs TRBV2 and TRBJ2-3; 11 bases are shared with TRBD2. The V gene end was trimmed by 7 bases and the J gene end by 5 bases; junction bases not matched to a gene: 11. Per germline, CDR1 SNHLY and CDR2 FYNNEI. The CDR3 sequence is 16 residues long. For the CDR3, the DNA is TGTGCCAGCATGGAGGGAATAGCGGGGGGGCAAGATACGCAGTATTTT. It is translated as CASMEGIAGGQDTQYF.

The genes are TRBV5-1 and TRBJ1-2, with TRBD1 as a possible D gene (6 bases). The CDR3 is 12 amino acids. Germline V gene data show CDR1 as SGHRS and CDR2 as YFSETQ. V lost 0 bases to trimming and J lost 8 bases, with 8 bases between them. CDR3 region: CASSLEGEGYTF. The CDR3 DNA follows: TGCGCCAGCAGCTTGGAGGGGGAGGGCTACACCTTC.

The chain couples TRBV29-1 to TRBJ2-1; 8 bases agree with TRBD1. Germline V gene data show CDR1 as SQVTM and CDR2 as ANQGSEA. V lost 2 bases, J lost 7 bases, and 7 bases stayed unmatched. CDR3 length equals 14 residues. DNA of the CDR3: TGCAGCGTTGAATTCCGGGACAGGAGAAATGAGCAGTTCTTC. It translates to CSVEFRDRRNEQFF.

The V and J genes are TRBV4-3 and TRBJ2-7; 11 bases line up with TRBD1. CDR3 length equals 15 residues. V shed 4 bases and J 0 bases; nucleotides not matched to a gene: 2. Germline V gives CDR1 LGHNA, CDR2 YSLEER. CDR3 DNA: TGCGCCAGCAGCCGGGGACAGGGGGGCTCCTACGAGCAGTACTTC. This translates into CASSRGQGGSYEQYF.

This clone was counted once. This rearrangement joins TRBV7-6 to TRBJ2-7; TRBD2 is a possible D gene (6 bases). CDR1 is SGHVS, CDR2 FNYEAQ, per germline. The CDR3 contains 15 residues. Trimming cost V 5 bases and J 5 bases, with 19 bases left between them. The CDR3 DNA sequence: TGTGCCAGCAGCAGTCCCCGGGTGGCGGGAAACGAGCAGTACTTC. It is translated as CASSSPRVAGNEQYF.

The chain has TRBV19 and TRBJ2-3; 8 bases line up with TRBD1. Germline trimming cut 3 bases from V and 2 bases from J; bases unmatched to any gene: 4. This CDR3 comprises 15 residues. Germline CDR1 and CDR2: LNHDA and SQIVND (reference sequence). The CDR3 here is CASSIGQGITDTQYF. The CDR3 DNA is TGTGCCAGTAGTATCGGACAGGGTATCACAGATACGCAGTATTTT.

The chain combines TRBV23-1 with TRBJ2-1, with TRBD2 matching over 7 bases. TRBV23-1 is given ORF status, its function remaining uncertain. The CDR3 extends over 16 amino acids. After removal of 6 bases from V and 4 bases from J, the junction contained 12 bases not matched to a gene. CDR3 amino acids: CASRGVGSSGYNEQFF. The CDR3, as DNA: TGCGCCAGCAGGGGAGTCGGGTCTAGCGGTTACAATGAGCAGTTCTTC.

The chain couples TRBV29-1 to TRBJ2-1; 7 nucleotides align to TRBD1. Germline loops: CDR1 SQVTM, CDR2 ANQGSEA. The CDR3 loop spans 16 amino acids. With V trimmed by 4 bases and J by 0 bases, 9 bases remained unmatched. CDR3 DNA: TGCAGCGTTGTGATTTTAGACAGGGCCTCCTACAATGAGCAGTTCTTC. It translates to CSVVILDRASYNEQFF.

CDR3 DNA: TGTGCCTGGAGTCGGGCCGGGACTATCTCTAGGGAGCAGTACTTC. This sequence encodes CAWSRAGTISREQYF. The chain uses TRBV30 and TRBJ2-7; 7 bases line up with TRBD2. With V trimmed by 2 bases and J by 7 bases, 14 bases remained unmatched. CDR1 is GTSNPN, CDR2 SVGIG, per germline (reference sequence). The length of the CDR3 is 15 residues. The whole variable domain, filled in from reference TRBV30 and TRBJ2-7, reads SQTIHQWPATLVQPVGSPLSLECTVEGTSNPNLYWYRQAAGRGLQLLFYSVGIGQISSEVPQNLSASRPQDRQFILSSKKLLLSDSGFYLCAWSRAGTISREQYFGPGTRLTVT.

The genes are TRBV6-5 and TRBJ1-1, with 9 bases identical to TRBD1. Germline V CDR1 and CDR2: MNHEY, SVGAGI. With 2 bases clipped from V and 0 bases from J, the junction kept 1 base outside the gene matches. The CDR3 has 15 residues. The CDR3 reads CASSYGTGLNTEAFF. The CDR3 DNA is TGTGCCAGCAGTTACGGGACAGGGTTGAACACTGAAGCTTTCTTT.

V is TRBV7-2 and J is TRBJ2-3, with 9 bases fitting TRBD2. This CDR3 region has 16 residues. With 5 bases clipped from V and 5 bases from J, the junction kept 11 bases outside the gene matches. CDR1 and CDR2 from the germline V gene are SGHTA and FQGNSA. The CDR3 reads CASSPASGVWGDTQYF. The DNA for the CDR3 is TGTGCCAGCAGCCCGGCTAGCGGGGTATGGGGAGATACGCAGTATTTT.

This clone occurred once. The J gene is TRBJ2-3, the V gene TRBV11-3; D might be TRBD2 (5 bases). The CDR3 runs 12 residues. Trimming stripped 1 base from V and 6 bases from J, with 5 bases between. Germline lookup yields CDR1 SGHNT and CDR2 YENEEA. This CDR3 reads CASSLGGDTQYF. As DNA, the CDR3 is TGTGCCAGCAGCTTAGGCGGGGATACGCAGTATTTT.

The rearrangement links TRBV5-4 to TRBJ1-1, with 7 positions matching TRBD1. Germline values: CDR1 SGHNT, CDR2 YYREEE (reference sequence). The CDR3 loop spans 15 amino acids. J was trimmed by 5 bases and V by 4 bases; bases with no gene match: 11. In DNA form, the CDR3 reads TGTGCCAGCAGCGGGGAGACAGGGCCGGGAACTGAAGCTTTCTTT. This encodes CASSGETGPGTEAFF.

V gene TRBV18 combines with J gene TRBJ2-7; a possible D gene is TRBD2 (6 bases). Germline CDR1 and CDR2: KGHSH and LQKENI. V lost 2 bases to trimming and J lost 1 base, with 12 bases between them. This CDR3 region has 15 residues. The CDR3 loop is CASSPEGSGSYEQYF. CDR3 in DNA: TGTGCCAGCTCACCAGAGGGGAGCGGGTCCTACGAGCAGTACTTC.

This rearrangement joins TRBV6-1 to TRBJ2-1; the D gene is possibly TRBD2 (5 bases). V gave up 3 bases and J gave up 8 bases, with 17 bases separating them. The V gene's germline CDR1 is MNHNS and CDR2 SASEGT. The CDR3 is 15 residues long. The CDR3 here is CASSDEADYAHEQFF. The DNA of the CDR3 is TGTGCCAGCAGTGATGAGGCCGACTACGCCCATGAGCAGTTCTTC.

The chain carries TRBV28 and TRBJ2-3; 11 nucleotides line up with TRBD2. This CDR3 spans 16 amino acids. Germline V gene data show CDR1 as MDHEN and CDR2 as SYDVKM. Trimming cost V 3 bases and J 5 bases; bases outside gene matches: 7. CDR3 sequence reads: CASSFQTSGVGDTQYF. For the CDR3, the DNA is TGTGCCAGCAGTTTTCAGACTAGCGGGGTGGGAGATACGCAGTATTTT.

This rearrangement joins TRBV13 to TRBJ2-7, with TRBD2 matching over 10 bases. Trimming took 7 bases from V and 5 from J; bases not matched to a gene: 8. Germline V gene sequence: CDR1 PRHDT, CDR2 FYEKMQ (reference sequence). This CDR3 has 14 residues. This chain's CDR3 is CASIRAGGPNEQYF. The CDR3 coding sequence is TGTGCCAGCATCAGAGCGGGAGGGCCGAACGAGCAGTACTTC.

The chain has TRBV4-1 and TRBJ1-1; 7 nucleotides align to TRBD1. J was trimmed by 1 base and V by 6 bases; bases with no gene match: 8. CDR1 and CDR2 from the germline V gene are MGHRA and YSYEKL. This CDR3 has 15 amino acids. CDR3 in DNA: TGCGCCAGCAGGTCGTACAGGGGAGGGAACACTGAAGCTTTCTTT. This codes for CASRSYRGGNTEAFF.

The CDR3 DNA sequence: TGTGCCAGCAGTTACGGGACTAGCGTCAACAATGAGCAGTTCTTC. This translates into CASSYGTSVNNEQFF. J is TRBJ2-1 and V is TRBV6-6, with 10 bases aligning to TRBD2. The CDR3 consists of 15 residues. V shed 2 bases and J 5 bases; nucleotides not matched to a gene: 3. CDR1 is MNHNY and CDR2 is SVGAGI in the germline V gene (reference sequence).

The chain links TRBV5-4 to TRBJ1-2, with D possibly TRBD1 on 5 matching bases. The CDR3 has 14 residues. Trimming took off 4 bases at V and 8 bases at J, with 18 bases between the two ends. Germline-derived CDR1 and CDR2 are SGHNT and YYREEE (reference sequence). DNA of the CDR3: TGTGCCAGCAGCCGCCCCGGGGGTGGGTCGGGCTACACCTTC. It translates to CASSRPGGGSGYTF.

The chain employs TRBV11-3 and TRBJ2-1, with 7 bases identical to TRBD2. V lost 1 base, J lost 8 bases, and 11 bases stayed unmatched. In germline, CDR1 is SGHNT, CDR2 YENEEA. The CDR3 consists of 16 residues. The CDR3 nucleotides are TGTGCCAGCAGCTTAGTATTAGGCGGGAGTGGGGATGAGCAGTTCTTC. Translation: CASSLVLGGSGDEQFF.